The 3 T cell receptor beta chains below come from one sample, sequenced in a study of metastatic and nonmetastatic thyroid tumors. Ahead of thyroid surgery, no patient had received treatment of any kind. TCRdb redid the clone calls on the PCR reads using MiXCR. The table lists about 18,000 clones, approximately 35% of them singletons, with more than 15% in the top ten. The sequencing sample was made of tumor tissue. These receptors came from a female donor with papillary thyroid cancer or a benign thyroid nodule (not recorded which). Some clones in this sample may be carry-over from other donors' samples.

The chain combines TRBV30 with TRBJ1-4; TRBD1 is a possible D gene (6 bases). This CDR3 comprises 15 residues. The germline V gene has CDR1 GTSNPN and CDR2 SVGIG (reference sequence). V lost 0 bases and J lost 2, with 10 bases in between. The CDR3: CAWSVTGWTNEKLFF. CDR3 nucleotide sequence: TGTGCCTGGAGTGTTACAGGGTGGACTAATGAAAAACTGTTTTTT.

The V call is TRBV20-1, the J call TRBJ2-7; 11 nucleotides match TRBD2. V shed 6 bases and J 3 bases; nucleotides not matched to a gene: 4. Germline V CDR1 and CDR2: DFQATT, SNEGSKA (reference sequence). This CDR3 has 13 amino acids. The chain's CDR3 is CSATGTSGYEQYF. The CDR3 DNA reads TGCAGTGCCACCGGGACTAGCGGCTACGAGCAGTACTTC.

The chain is built from TRBV20-1 and TRBJ2-7; 9 nucleotides match TRBD1. Trimming at V came to 6 bases and at J to 2 bases, leaving 8 bases not matched to a gene. Looked up from germline, CDR1 is DFQATT and CDR2 is SNEGSKA (reference sequence). The CDR3 spans 14 residues. The CDR3 DNA sequence: TGCAGTGCCGCCCGGGACAGGGAGCCCTACGAGCAGTACTTC. Protein: CSAARDREPYEQYF.